The T cell receptor beta chain described here comes from a study of T cells in Graves' hyperthyroidism and ophthalmopathy (dated by TCRdb to between 2017 and 2020). Notes on the research overall: To identify distinguishing TCR V-J signatures, a discovery cohort of about 100 patients was used, comprising 43 with Graves' ophthalmopathy and around 60 with stable Graves' hyperthyroidism. Prospective prediction of ophthalmopathy was tested in an independent validation cohort consisting of some 18 hyperthyroidism patients and approximately 16 patients who later progressed to ophthalmopathy. For training and testing, the 100 or so patients in the discovery cohort were randomly divided in a 7:3 ratio. In roughly six Graves' hyperthyroidism patients, the study also compared T-cell repertoires from thyroid tissue with T-cell repertoires from blood. After blood sampling, hyperthyroidism patients were treated with methimazole at a starting dose of 30 mg daily, and ophthalmopathy patients were treated with high-dose intravenous methylprednisolone. According to the paper, TCR Vbeta CDR3 sequencing was carried out on 135 peripheral blood samples, which came from 40 to 45 ophthalmopathy, around 75 hyperthyroidism and approximately 17 progressor patients.

Stable Graves' hyperthyroidism was defined as no progression to ophthalmopathy during 18 months of follow-up. Hyperthyroidism patients were newly diagnosed, had a disease duration of under 2 months, and were aged 18 to 65 years. Any patient with an uncontrolled infection, another autoimmune disease, pregnancy or lactation was excluded. Clinical symptoms, serum thyroxine and TRAb, thyroid ultrasound, and orbital computed tomography formed the basis for the diagnoses. Trizol reagent was used to extract total RNA, and RNA quality was then checked on an Agilent 2100 Bioanalyzer. TCR beta CDR3 regions were amplified from RNA transcripts. A first-round RT-PCR of the TCR CDR3 used the HTBI primer set with the Qiagen OneStep RT-PCR kit. Libraries were constructed in a second round of multiplex PCR, after which size selection and purification were carried out. The libraries were sequenced on an Illumina HiSeq2000 using paired-end 100 bp reads. In the authors' own workflow: SOAPnuke was used to process the raw data, with reads discarded if the reads contained adapters or uncalled bases, had a mean Phred below 15, or lacked an exact constant-primer or identifier match. COPE v1.2.5 was used to merge high-quality paired reads, and clonotypes were defined as unique nucleotide sequences. Clonotypes were aligned to IMGT TRBV, TRBD and TRBJ reference segments using MiTCR v1.1. Only V-J combinations with frequency above 0.0001, covering 99% to 99.2% of repertoires, were analysed. A TCS score was defined as the ratio between F50 (clonal expansion) and ExV (chaos), using BLOSUM62-based TCRdist between CDR3 peptides within each V-J. Welch's t-statistics and random forest reduced roughly 500 V-J features to 13, which were used in a naive Bayes classifier (R e1071). The Morisita-Horn index was used to measure how similar the thyroid and blood repertoires were. TCRdb trimmed public reads at Q25 via fastp, called clones via MiXCR and kept in-frame beta chains. Rows matching on CDR3 protein sequence are summarized as one entry with the most common DNA and genes. Here the V and J calls rest on TCRdb's processing, not on the authors' analysis. For this sample the table gives about 98,000 distinct CDR3 sequences, of which roughly 40% were detected only once. The ten largest clones add up to 10% to 13% of the sample.

This clonotype was observed many times. The antigen this receptor binds is unknown. Base qualities are not at hand, and no much larger clone is one base apart. What the authors observed across the whole study: No statistical method was used to fix the sample size in advance, and group allocation was not hidden from the investigators. In validation, the model predicted progression to ophthalmopathy a median of roughly 6.5 months before onset, with about 67% sensitivity and just under 75% specificity. Ophthalmopathy was separated from stable hyperthyroidism by a 13 V-J signature model, with 85% to 90% sensitivity and roughly 84% specificity obtained in cross-validation and 80%/75% obtained in testing. Blood samples also contained most of the expanded thyroid clonotypes (frequency above 0.001), which suggests that blood repertoires may reflect thyroid immune responses.

The germline V gene encodes CDR1 SGHTA and CDR2 FQGNSA. Relative to germline, V is missing 5 bases and J is missing 1 base, with 6 bases of the junction outside any gene match. CDR3 length: 15 amino acids, cysteine to phenylalanine. The read is trimmed to its CDR3 DNA, 45 bases read in frame from base 1. The TCR originated in a woman in her thirties with Graves' hyperthyroidism. Sequenced input: peripheral blood or thyroid tissue (not recorded which). Recombination joined TRBV7-2 with TRBJ1-1, and 8 junctional nucleotides match TRBD1. The CDR3 region has the sequence CASSLQGVENTEAFF. The DNA sequence is given as TGTGCCAGCAGCCTACAGGGGGTCGAGAACACTGAAGCTTTCTTT.